A selection of T cell receptor beta chains follows, all from one sample in a study of blood T cell repertoires in COVID-19. Method: immunoSEQ multiplex PCR; TCRdb's copy keeps in-frame clones and lacks some. The sample comprises about 160,000 clones, roughly 80% of which are singletons, and approximately 3.6% rests with the top ten. The sequencing sample was made of PBMCs or T cells enriched from blood (not recorded which). The receptor source for this set is a woman aged 55-69 years who had recovered from COVID-19. Both conserved end residues are part of each CDR3. The D gene is left open where the match is weak. Only part of the rows carry a size: once, few, many, or a class if the clone is expanded.

j_gene: TRBJ1-1
abundance: NA
v_gene: TRBV12-3/TRBV12-4
d_gene: NA
CDR3nt: TGTGCCAGCAGCCGCAAGGAGAGGTCTTTCTTT
CDR3aa: CASSRKERSFF

j_gene: TRBJ1-5
abundance: NA
v_gene: TRBV3-1/TRBV3-2
d_gene: TRBD1
CDR3nt: TGTGCCAGCAGCCTCCTCGGACAGGCCCAGTCCCAGCATTTT
CDR3aa: CASSLLGQAQSQHF

j_gene: TRBJ2-5
abundance: NA
v_gene: TRBV20-1
d_gene: TRBD2
CDR3nt: TGCAGTGCTAGTGGGGGGACTAGCGGGCAAGAGACCCAGTACTTC
CDR3aa: CSASGGTSGQETQYF

j_gene: TRBJ1-2
abundance: NA
v_gene: TRBV4-1
d_gene: TRBD1
CDR3nt: TGCGCCAGCAGCCCAAGGGGACAGGGGGCTCTTGGCTACACCTTC
CDR3aa: CASSPRGQGALGYTF

j_gene: TRBJ2-3
abundance: many
v_gene: TRBV5-4
d_gene: TRBD2
CDR3nt: TGTGCCAGCAGCTGGGCAGGGCGGGGGGGAGCAGATACGCAGTATTTT
CDR3aa: CASSWAGRGGADTQYF

j_gene: TRBJ1-6
abundance: NA
v_gene: TRBV19
d_gene: NA
CDR3nt: TGTGCCAGTAGAACTTCTACAACCAGGGATAATTCACCCCTCCACTTT
CDR3aa: CASRTSTTRDNSPLHF

j_gene: TRBJ2-3
abundance: NA
v_gene: TRBV24-1
d_gene: TRBD2
CDR3nt: TGTGCCACCAGGTCGGGGGGGACAGATACGCAGTATTTT
CDR3aa: CATRSGGTDTQYF

j_gene: TRBJ2-3
abundance: NA
v_gene: TRBV9
d_gene: TRBD2
CDR3nt: TGTGCCAGCAGCCCACGACTAGCGGGAGACACAGATACGCAGTATTTT
CDR3aa: CASSPRLAGDTDTQYF

j_gene: TRBJ2-2
abundance: NA
v_gene: TRBV24-1
d_gene: NA
CDR3nt: TGTGCCACCAGTGATTACACCCGGAACACCGGGGAGCTGTTTTTT
CDR3aa: CATSDYTRNTGELFF

j_gene: TRBJ2-2
abundance: NA
v_gene: TRBV18
d_gene: TRBD1
CDR3nt: TGTGCCAGCCTAGGACAGGGGGACACCGGGGAGCTGTTTTTT
CDR3aa: CASLGQGDTGELFF

j_gene: TRBJ1-2
abundance: NA
v_gene: TRBV3-1/TRBV3-2
d_gene: NA
CDR3nt: TGTGCCAGCAGCCAATCCCGTGGCTACACCTTC
CDR3aa: CASSQSRGYTF

j_gene: TRBJ2-3
abundance: NA
v_gene: TRBV13
d_gene: TRBD2
CDR3nt: TGTGCCAGCGCCCCCGCTAGCGGGGCGGGGGATACGCAGTATTTT
CDR3aa: CASAPASGAGDTQYF

j_gene: TRBJ1-1
abundance: NA
v_gene: TRBV15
d_gene: NA
CDR3nt: TGTGCCACCAGCAGATTGGCCGGGGACACTGAAGCTTTCTTT
CDR3aa: CATSRLAGDTEAFF

j_gene: TRBJ1-4
abundance: NA
v_gene: TRBV5-5
d_gene: NA
CDR3nt: TGTGCCAGCAGCTTTCTAGGACAGAGGGATGAAAAACTGTTTTTT
CDR3aa: CASSFLGQRDEKLFF

j_gene: TRBJ1-1
abundance: once
v_gene: TRBV18
d_gene: TRBD1
CDR3nt: TGTGCCAGCTCACCCATGGGGGGACAGGAGAACACTGAAGCTTTCTTT
CDR3aa: CASSPMGGQENTEAFF

j_gene: TRBJ1-6
abundance: NA
v_gene: TRBV6-5
d_gene: TRBD1
CDR3nt: TGTGCCAGCGGACAGGGGGAAGATTCACCCCTCCACTTT
CDR3aa: CASGQGEDSPLHF

j_gene: TRBJ2-7
abundance: NA
v_gene: TRBV6-1
d_gene: TRBD1
CDR3nt: TGTGCCAGCAGTGATGGAGTCACAGGGGTCTACGAGCAGTACTTC
CDR3aa: CASSDGVTGVYEQYF

j_gene: TRBJ1-1
abundance: NA
v_gene: TRBV29-1
d_gene: NA
CDR3nt: TGCAGCGTTGTTTCGACAGGAGCTTTCTTT
CDR3aa: CSVVSTGAFF

j_gene: TRBJ1-1
abundance: NA
v_gene: TRBV19
d_gene: TRBD1
CDR3nt: TGTGCCAGTAGTGACCCACAGGGGATGAGCACTGAAGCTTTCTTT
CDR3aa: CASSDPQGMSTEAFF

j_gene: TRBJ2-1
abundance: NA
v_gene: TRBV11-2
d_gene: TRBD2
CDR3nt: TGTGCCAGCAAGGCTAGCGGGGGCTACAATGAGCAGTTCTTC
CDR3aa: CASKASGGYNEQFF

j_gene: TRBJ1-2
abundance: NA
v_gene: TRBV3-1/TRBV3-2
d_gene: NA
CDR3nt: TGTGCCAGCAGCCAGGGCCCCTCTAACTATGGCTACACCTTC
CDR3aa: CASSQGPSNYGYTF

j_gene: TRBJ1-5
abundance: once
v_gene: TRBV19
d_gene: NA
CDR3nt: TGTGCCAGTAGTATAGGACAGTCCGGGGGGGCCCAGCATTTT
CDR3aa: CASSIGQSGGAQHF

j_gene: TRBJ1-5
abundance: once
v_gene: TRBV4-1
d_gene: TRBD1
CDR3nt: TGCGCCAGCGGGGGACAGGGCAATCAGCCCCAGCATTTT
CDR3aa: CASGGQGNQPQHF

j_gene: TRBJ2-1
abundance: once
v_gene: TRBV10-2
d_gene: NA
CDR3nt: TGCGCCAGCAGTGATTGGCAGGGTGGAAATGAGCAGTTCTTC
CDR3aa: CASSDWQGGNEQFF

j_gene: TRBJ1-2
abundance: NA
v_gene: TRBV5-1
d_gene: NA
CDR3nt: TGCGCCAGCAGCTCACCGGGCCTCAGGGGTGGCTACACCTTC
CDR3aa: CASSSPGLRGGYTF

j_gene: TRBJ2-3
abundance: NA
v_gene: TRBV21-1
d_gene: NA
CDR3nt: TGTGCCAGCAGCTCGAGGGACTACCCCCACTTAGGGACAGATACGCAGTATTTT
CDR3aa: CASSSRDYPHLGTDTQYF

j_gene: TRBJ2-5
abundance: NA
v_gene: TRBV18
d_gene: TRBD2
CDR3nt: TGTGCCAGCTCGTCGAGTCTAGCGGGGGCCGGTGGAGAGACCCAGTACTTC
CDR3aa: CASSSSLAGAGGETQYF

j_gene: TRBJ1-6
abundance: NA
v_gene: TRBV30
d_gene: TRBD1
CDR3nt: TGTGCCTGGAGTGGGACAGGGGGTAGGGGTAATTCACCCCTCCACTTT
CDR3aa: CAWSGTGGRGNSPLHF

j_gene: TRBJ1-4
abundance: NA
v_gene: TRBV25-1
d_gene: TRBD1
CDR3nt: TGTGCCAGCAGTGGGGGGACAGGGAGAAAACTGTTTTTT
CDR3aa: CASSGGTGRKLFF